The next 32 T cell receptor beta chains were all read from a single sample in a study of T cells in Graves' hyperthyroidism and ophthalmopathy. Amplification yielded TCR beta CDR3 regions, with RNA transcripts as the source. HTBI primers were employed in a first-round RT-PCR of the TCR CDR3. In TCRdb, the multiplex PCR reads were re-called with MiXCR into one record per CDR3 protein. Here the sample spans around 450,000 distinct CDR3 sequences, roughly 13% being singletons. The sequenced material came from blood. The receptors were gathered from a woman between 18 and 30 years old with Graves' hyperthyroidism.

The chain carries TRBV20-1 and TRBJ1-5; 11 bases agree with TRBD1. CDR1 and CDR2 from the germline V gene are DFQATT and SNEGSKA (reference sequence). There are 18 residues in the CDR3. The J segment lost 6 bases and the V segment lost 4 bases, leaving 17 bases of the junction unmatched. CDR3 amino acids: CSAKGLGRTGGIGQPQHF. CDR3 bases: TGCAGTGCTAAGGGGCTAGGGAGGACAGGGGGCATCGGTCAGCCCCAGCATTTT.

The sample holds many counts of this clonotype. The chain has TRBV20-1 and TRBJ2-7; TRBD2 matches 9 bases. Germline CDR1 reads DFQATT; CDR2 reads SNEGSKA (reference sequence). The length of the CDR3 is 14 residues. V gave up 3 bases and J gave up 2 bases; unmatched junction bases: 5. Here the CDR3 DNA reads TGCAGTGCTAGCAGGTTAGCGGGAGCCTACGAGCAGTACTTC. Its protein product is CSASRLAGAYEQYF.

The chain recombines TRBV10-1 with TRBJ2-3, with D perhaps TRBD2 (6 bases). The CDR3 has 15 residues. Germline V gene lookup returns CDR1 WNHNN and CDR2 SYGVQD (reference sequence). Trimming cost V 4 bases and J 2 bases, with 13 bases left between them. The CDR3 DNA follows: TGCGCCAGCAGTGTAGCGGCGGGTAACACAGATACGCAGTATTTT. Its protein is CASSVAAGNTDTQYF.

The V and J genes are TRBV20-1 and TRBJ1-2, with a weak D call TRBD1 (5 bases). The length of the CDR3 is 11 residues. Trimming removed 6 bases from V and 8 bases from J, with 13 bases in between. The germline V gene has CDR1 DFQATT and CDR2 SNEGSKA (reference sequence). The CDR3 DNA follows: TGCAGTGCGGGGGGATTGGGAGGCTACACCTTC. Protein product: CSAGGLGGYTF.

In this sample, this clonotype turned up a few times. The V and J genes are TRBV7-9 and TRBJ2-4, with 14 bases lining up with TRBD2. CDR3 length: 19 amino acids. Germline lookup yields CDR1 SEHNR and CDR2 FQNEAQ (reference sequence). The V and J ends lost 5 bases and 7 bases, in that order; junction bases with no gene match: 16. CDR3 nucleotide sequence: TGTGCCAGCAGCCCGCCTCCCCTGACTAGCGGGAGGGCCAGTAACATTCAGTACTTC. Translation gives CASSPPPLTSGRASNIQYF.

This clonotype was picked up many times. The chain carries TRBV28 and TRBJ2-1; 8 bases are a match to TRBD2. Germline V gene data show CDR1 as MDHEN and CDR2 as SYDVKM. V shed 1 base and J 4 bases; nucleotides not matched to a gene: 12. The CDR3 extends over 18 amino acids. The CDR3 nucleotides read TGTGCCAGCAGTTTATTGACTAGCGATACTGTAGAATACAATGAGCAGTTCTTC. This sequence encodes CASSLLTSDTVEYNEQFF. The full variable domain, completed using reference TRBV28 and TRBJ2-1, is DVKVTQSSRYLVKRTGEKVFLECVQDMDHENMFWYRQDPGLGLRLIYFSYDVKMKEKGDIPEGYSVSREKKERFSLILESASTNQTSMYLCASSLLTSDTVEYNEQFFGPGTRLTVL.

This clonotype was counted many times. CDR3 nucleotides: TGTGCCAGCAGCTCAACAACAGGGGCTACCTACAATGAGCAGTTCTTC. Protein product: CASSSTTGATYNEQFF. The chain joins TRBV11-2 to TRBJ2-1; TRBD1 aligns across 7 bases. The trim removed 4 bases at V and 2 bases at J, leaving 8 bases unmatched. CDR3 length: 16 residues. CDR1 SGHAT and CDR2 FQNNGV come from the germline V gene.

This clonotype was seen many times. This chain uses TRBV6-1 with TRBJ2-7; possible D gene TRBD1, 6 bases. The CDR3 totals 16 residues. Between the trimmed V and J ends, which lost 2 bases and 0 bases, there was a span of 14 bases. Germline V lookup: CDR1 MNHNS, CDR2 SASEGT. As DNA, the CDR3 is TGTGCCAGCAGTGAAATCGAGTCGACAGGCTCCTACGAGCAGTACTTC. Translating gives CASSEIESTGSYEQYF.

This clonotype was seen many times. This chain links TRBV5-6 with TRBJ1-1, with 7 positions matching TRBD1. The trim removed 3 bases at V and 4 bases at J, leaving 9 bases unmatched. Germline V gene data show CDR1 as SGHDT and CDR2 as YYEEEE. The CDR3 loop spans 15 amino acids. CDR3 protein: CASSSVQGSTTEAFF. The CDR3 DNA reads TGTGCCAGCAGCTCCGTACAGGGGAGTACCACTGAAGCTTTCTTT. The complete variable domain, with remaining parts taken from reference TRBV5-6 and TRBJ1-1, reads DAGVTQSPTHLIKTRGQQVTLRCSPKSGHDTVSWYQQALGQGPQFIFQYYEEEERQRGNFPDRFSGHQFPNYSSELNVNALLLGDSALYLCASSSVQGSTTEAFFGQGTRLTVV.

There are a few counts of this clonotype. The chain has TRBV28 and TRBJ1-2; 9 nucleotides agree with TRBD1. V trimming: 6 bases; J trimming: 7 bases; junction bases outside the gene matches: 6. CDR1 and CDR2 from the germline V gene are MDHEN and SYDVKM. CDR3 length: 13 residues. The chain's CDR3 is CASSPGQGLGYTF. In nucleotides, the CDR3 is TGTGCCAGCAGCCCGGGACAGGGCCTTGGCTACACCTTC.

Note on this clonotype: A much larger clonotype is one base distant, so this may be a read error. V and J are TRBV6-2 or TRBV6-3 and TRBJ1-1; D is unclear. Per germline, CDR1 MNHEY and CDR2 SVGEGT. This CDR3 spans 14 amino acids. The DNA for the CDR3 is TGTGCAACCTTTTTCGGACGCCACACTGCTGAAGCTTTCTTT. Encoded protein: CATFFGRHTAEAFF.

This clonotype was counted at least ten times. The J gene is TRBJ2-1, the V gene TRBV6-4; 7 nucleotides align to TRBD2. Germline V gives CDR1 MRHNA, CDR2 SNTAGT. This CDR3 comprises 15 residues. Trimming at V came to 2 bases and at J to 3 bases, leaving 4 bases not matched to a gene. The CDR3 loop reads CASSDVAGNYNEQFF. In nucleotides, the CDR3 is TGTGCCAGCAGTGACGTAGCGGGTAACTACAATGAGCAGTTCTTC.

This clonotype was counted between two and nine times. CDR3 residues: CSARSGTGRNSPLHF. The CDR3 coding sequence is TGCAGTGCTAGGAGTGGGACAGGGAGGAATTCACCCCTCCACTTT. The rearrangement joins TRBV20-1 to TRBJ1-6, with 9 positions matching TRBD1. The CDR3 covers 15 residues. V was pared by 3 bases and J by 7 bases, with 7 bases of the junction left unmatched. Germline CDR1 DFQATT, CDR2 SNEGSKA (reference sequence).

The chain combines TRBV29-1 with TRBJ2-3; TRBD2 agrees at 7 bases. V was pared by 3 bases and J by 2 bases, with 8 bases of the junction left unmatched. The CDR3 totals 15 residues. The germline CDR1 and CDR2 sequences are SQVTM and ANQGSEA. CDR3 nucleotide sequence: TGCAGCGTTGAGGGCAGGGAGGGTTTCACAGATACGCAGTATTTT. Translated: CSVEGREGFTDTQYF.

In its sample, this clonotype was seen many times. This chain uses TRBV18 with TRBJ1-1, with D possibly being TRBD1 (6 bases). Germline V CDR1 and CDR2: KGHSH, LQKENI. The CDR3 contains 14 residues. Trimming pared 4 bases from V and 1 base from J, leaving 10 bases between. CDR3 in DNA: TGTGCCAGCTCACAAAACAGGGCGAACACTGAAGCTTTCTTT. Translated, it gives CASSQNRANTEAFF. Looking up the rest from reference TRBV18 and TRBJ1-1 gives the full variable domain: NAGVMQNPRHLVRRRGQEARLRCSPMKGHSHVYWYRQLPEEGLKFMVYLQKENIIDESGMPKERFSAEFPKEGPSILRIQQVVRGDSAAYFCASSQNRANTEAFFGQGTRLTVV.

Ten or more counts support this clonotype. CDR3 coding DNA: TGTGCCAGCAGTCCTCGACAGATAAGTGGCTACACCTTC. Residues: CASSPRQISGYTF. The chain uses TRBV28 and TRBJ1-2; D possibly corresponds to TRBD1 (5 bases). V lost 5 bases to trimming and J lost 7 bases, with 14 bases between them. CDR1 is MDHEN and CDR2 is SYDVKM in the germline V gene. The CDR3 spans 13 residues.

The chain recombines TRBV20-1 with TRBJ2-7; TRBD1 agrees at 9 bases. The V gene end was trimmed by 2 bases and the J gene end by 5 bases; junction bases not matched to a gene: 7. The CDR3 extends over 14 amino acids. The germline V gene has CDR1 DFQATT and CDR2 SNEGSKA (reference sequence). CDR3 sequence reads: CSARRDRVSHEQYF. CDR3 in DNA: TGCAGTGCTAGAAGGGACAGGGTTTCCCACGAGCAGTACTTC.

This clonotype was recorded at least ten times. V gene TRBV3-1 combines with J gene TRBJ1-1, with D perhaps TRBD1 (5 bases). Trimming removed 1 base at V and 0 bases at J, with 12 bases between. Germline V gene lookup returns CDR1 LGHDT and CDR2 YNNKEL (reference sequence). CDR3 length equals 16 residues. CDR3 sequence: CASSQGWGVMNTEAFF. CDR3 DNA: TGTGCCAGCAGCCAAGGATGGGGCGTCATGAACACTGAAGCTTTCTTT.

The rearrangement uses TRBV13 and TRBJ1-2; a possible D gene is TRBD1 (5 bases). Germline V gives CDR1 PRHDT, CDR2 FYEKMQ (reference sequence). CDR3 length equals 12 residues. The V gene lost 4 bases and the J gene lost 7 bases, with 10 bases spanning the gap. The CDR3: CASSWGRSGYTF. CDR3 bases: TGTGCCAGCAGCTGGGGACGTTCTGGCTACACCTTC.

A few counts support this clonotype. V and J are TRBV28 and TRBJ2-5; tentative D call: TRBD1 (5 bases). Trimming stripped 1 base from V and 5 bases from J, with 20 bases between. The CDR3 has 17 amino acids. Germline lookup yields CDR1 MDHEN and CDR2 SYDVKM. The CDR3 DNA is TGTGCCAGCAGTTTATTAGGCAGGGAAGGGCCTCGGGAGACCCAGTACTTC. It translates to CASSLLGREGPRETQYF.

This clonotype has only a few counts. The rearrangement uses TRBV5-1 and TRBJ1-6; D not certain. The CDR3 runs to 20 residues. The V gene lost 1 base and the J gene lost 0 bases, with 20 bases spanning the gap. The V gene's germline CDR1 is SGHRS and CDR2 YFSETQ. The CDR3 spells CASSLIAPSKGSSYNSPLHF. CDR3 DNA sequence: TGCGCCAGCAGCTTGATAGCCCCGTCGAAAGGGAGCTCCTATAATTCACCCCTCCACTTT.

This clonotype came up many times. This chain uses TRBV7-2 with TRBJ2-3; D is unclear. Trimming took 4 bases from V and 7 from J, leaving 12 bases between them. The germline CDR1 and CDR2 sequences are SGHTA and FQGNSA. This CDR3 has 13 residues. The CDR3 nucleotides are TGTGCCAGCAGCTCCCGGCCGCTAAATACGCAGTATTTT. It is translated as CASSSRPLNTQYF.

Ten or more counts support this clonotype. The chain carries TRBV28 and TRBJ1-6; TRBD1 matches 8 bases. Germline lookup yields CDR1 MDHEN and CDR2 SYDVKM. The CDR3 contains 14 residues. With 5 bases clipped from V and 7 bases from J, the junction kept 4 bases outside the gene matches. In DNA form, the CDR3 reads TGTGCCAGCAGTCGACAGGGGTGGAATTCACCCCTCCACTTT. It yields the protein CASSRQGWNSPLHF.

The sample holds many counts of this clonotype. The rearrangement links TRBV5-1 to TRBJ2-7; D might be TRBD1 or TRBD2, each matching 5 bases. The CDR3 is 16 amino acids. V lost 1 base, J lost 2 bases, and 16 bases lay in between. CDR1 SGHRS and CDR2 YFSETQ come from the germline V gene. CDR3 in DNA: TGCGCCAGCAGCTTGCCTAGCCGGGACGCACCCTACGAGCAGTACTTC. Protein: CASSLPSRDAPYEQYF.

This clonotype occurred many times. CDR3 region: CASSLVGSGYTF. The CDR3 DNA follows: TGTGCCAGCAGCTTAGTCGGATCCGGCTACACCTTC. V and J are TRBV11-2 and TRBJ1-2; the D is unclear. This CDR3 contains 12 residues. The germline V gene has CDR1 SGHAT and CDR2 FQNNGV. V was cut by 1 base and J by 8 bases, with 8 bases left in between.

The chain couples TRBV7-2 to TRBJ1-2, with D unresolved. V was pared by 1 base and J by 0 bases, with 9 bases between. CDR1 and CDR2 from the germline V gene are SGHTA and FQGNSA. This CDR3 contains 15 residues. The CDR3 sequence: CASSLEGIANYGYTF. The CDR3 DNA is TGTGCCAGCAGCTTAGAAGGAATAGCTAACTATGGCTACACCTTC.

In nucleotides, the CDR3 is TGTGCCAGCAGCCGACAGGGCCTCCACACAGATACGCAGTATTTT. The encoded protein is CASSRQGLHTDTQYF. The chain employs TRBV9 and TRBJ2-3; 7 bases are shared with TRBD1. The CDR3 is made up of 15 amino acids. V gave up 4 bases and J gave up 2 bases; unmatched junction bases: 7. The germline CDR1 and CDR2 sequences are SGDLS and YYNGEE.

This clonotype was seen many times. The chain is built from TRBV18 and TRBJ2-1; the D gene is possibly TRBD2 (5 bases). CDR1 is KGHSH, CDR2 LQKENI, per germline. V was shortened by 3 bases and J by 8 bases, with 11 bases between the two germline ends. The CDR3 runs to 13 residues. Here the CDR3 reads CASSPSRGDEQFF. The DNA of the CDR3 is TGTGCCAGCTCACCCTCCCGGGGAGATGAGCAGTTCTTC.

This clonotype has at least ten counts. The chain employs TRBV28 and TRBJ2-7; D possibly corresponds to TRBD1 (7 bases). The V gene lost 6 bases and the J gene lost 0 bases, with 21 bases spanning the gap. Per germline, CDR1 MDHEN and CDR2 SYDVKM. The CDR3 consists of 17 residues. Here the CDR3 DNA reads TGTGCCAGCAGCGCAGACAGGGAGGTTTTAGGCTCCTACGAGCAGTACTTC. Its translation: CASSADREVLGSYEQYF.

This clonotype has a handful of counts. The chain is built from TRBV25-1 and TRBJ2-1; a possible D gene is TRBD2 (5 bases). CDR1 and CDR2 from the germline V gene are MGHDK and SYGVNS. Trimming cost V 1 base and J 8 bases, with 15 bases left between them. The CDR3 contains 15 residues. CDR3 nucleotides: TGTGCCAGCAGTGAATCCTTACGGGGATACTATGAGCAGTTCTTC. Its protein product is CASSESLRGYYEQFF.

This clonotype was recorded at least ten times. The J gene is TRBJ2-3, the V gene TRBV20-1; the match to TRBD1 covers 8 bases. The CDR3 is made up of 12 amino acids. Germline lookup yields CDR1 DFQATT and CDR2 SNEGSKA (reference sequence). J was trimmed by 4 bases and V by 6 bases; bases with no gene match: 3. For the CDR3, the DNA is TGCAGTGCCACGGACAGGGCAGATACGCAGTATTTT. Translating gives CSATDRADTQYF.

This chain connects TRBV20-1 to TRBJ2-7; D remains ambiguous. The V end was cut by 2 bases, the J end by 4 bases, with 6 bases between. The CDR3 has 11 amino acids. Germline V CDR1 and CDR2: DFQATT, SNEGSKA (reference sequence). The CDR3 sequence is CSARIRYEQYF. The CDR3, as DNA: TGCAGTGCTAGAATACGGTACGAGCAGTACTTC.